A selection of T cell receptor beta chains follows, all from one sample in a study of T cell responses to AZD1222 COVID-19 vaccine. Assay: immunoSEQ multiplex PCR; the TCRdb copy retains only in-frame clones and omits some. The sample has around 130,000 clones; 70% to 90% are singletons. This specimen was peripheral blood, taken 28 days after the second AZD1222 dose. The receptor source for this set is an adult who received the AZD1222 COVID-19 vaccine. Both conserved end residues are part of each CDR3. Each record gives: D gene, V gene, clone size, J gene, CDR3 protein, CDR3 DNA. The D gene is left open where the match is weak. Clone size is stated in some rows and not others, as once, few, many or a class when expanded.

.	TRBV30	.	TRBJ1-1	CAWEGGVRAEAFF	TGTGCCTGGGAGGGGGGCGTTAGGGCTGAAGCTTTCTTT
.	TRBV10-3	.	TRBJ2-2	CAISPYLSGELFF	TGTGCCATCAGTCCCTACTTATCCGGGGAGCTGTTTTTT
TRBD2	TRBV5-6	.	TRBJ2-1	CASSRGGTSGNGEQFF	TGTGCCAGCAGCCGAGGGGGGACTAGCGGGAACGGTGAGCAGTTCTTC
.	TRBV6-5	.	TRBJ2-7	CASSYSGTSYEQYF	TGTGCCAGCAGTTACTCAGGCACCTCCTACGAGCAGTACTTC
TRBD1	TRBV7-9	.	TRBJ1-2	CASSIDGQGLNGYTF	TGTGCCAGCAGCATAGATGGACAGGGTCTTAATGGCTACACCTTC
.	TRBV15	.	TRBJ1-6	CATSRAGYNSPLHF	TGTGCCACCAGCAGAGCCGGCTATAATTCACCCCTCCACTTT
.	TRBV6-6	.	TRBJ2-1	CASGDEQFF	TGTGCCAGCGGGGATGAGCAGTTCTTC
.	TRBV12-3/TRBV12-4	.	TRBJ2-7	CASSFYNEQYF	TGTGCCAGCAGTTTTTATAACGAGCAGTACTTC
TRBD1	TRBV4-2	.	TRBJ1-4	CASSQAPGQGHSNEKLFF	TGTGCCAGCAGCCAGGCCCCGGGACAGGGCCATTCTAATGAAAAACTGTTTTTT
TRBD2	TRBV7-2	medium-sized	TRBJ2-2	CASSLRNGLAGRLTGELFF	TGTGCCAGCAGCCTGCGAAACGGACTAGCGGGGCGACTTACCGGGGAGCTGTTTTTT
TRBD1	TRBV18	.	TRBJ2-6	CASSLFVGQGLSGANVLTF	TGTGCCAGCTCACTTTTCGTCGGACAGGGACTCTCTGGGGCCAACGTCCTGACTTTC
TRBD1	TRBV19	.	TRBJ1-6	CASSLGQGAQNSPLHF	TGTGCCAGTAGTTTAGGACAGGGGGCACAGAATTCACCCCTCCACTTT